These 5 T cell receptor beta chains originate from one sample sequenced in a study of shared clonotypes between healthy human individuals. The table came from immunoSEQ multiplex PCR; TCRdb's copy has only in-frame clones and leaves some out. This table holds around 1,100,000 clones, 70% to 80% found once. Sample: memory CD4+ T cells from PBMCs. Subset reported: CD45RA-negative fraction. The receptors stem from a man aged 18 to 29 in good health. Some clones in this sample may be carry-over from other donors' samples.

The genes are TRBV11-2 and TRBJ1-2; D perhaps matches TRBD1 (5 bases). V was trimmed by 0 bases and J by 4 bases, leaving 12 bases between them. CDR3 size: 15 residues. The germline gives CDR1 SGHAT, CDR2 FQNNGV. CDR3 DNA: TGTGCCAGCAGCTTAGATGGACACGGCTTCTATGGCTACACCTTC. Protein sequence: CASSLDGHGFYGYTF.

The chain uses TRBV5-8 and TRBJ1-4; perhaps TRBD1 as D (5 bases). The germline gives CDR1 SGHTS, CDR2 YDEGEE. The CDR3 runs 14 residues. V lost 7 bases and J 7 bases, leaving 17 bases between the germline ends. CDR3 DNA: TGTGCCAGCTACTACTGGGGGGTCGGTGAAAAACTGTTTTTT. It encodes CASYYWGVGEKLFF.

The CDR3 region has the DNA TGCGCCAGCAGCCAGAGACCGGGACAACCCTACGAGCAGTACTTC. It codes for CASSQRPGQPYEQYF. This chain links TRBV4-3 with TRBJ2-7; a possible D gene is TRBD1 (6 bases). CDR3 length: 15 amino acids. Germline values: CDR1 LGHNA, CDR2 YSLEER. With 3 bases removed from V and 2 bases from J, the gap between germline ends came to 14 bases.

Turning to this clone: The same CDR3 is also encoded by other DNA sequences in this sample. The V and J genes are TRBV2 and TRBJ2-2, with a possible D match to TRBD2 (6 bases). Trimming stripped 8 bases from V and 1 base from J, with 11 bases between. The CDR3 has 14 residues. Germline V CDR1 and CDR2: SNHLY, FYNNEI. This CDR3 reads CASRRERNTGELFF. DNA for the CDR3: TGTGCCAGCCGCCGGGAGAGGAACACCGGGGAGCTGTTTTTT. Looking up the rest from reference TRBV2 and TRBJ2-2 gives the full variable domain: EPEVTQTPSHQVTQMGQEVILRCVPISNHLYFYWYRQILGQKVEFLVSFYNNEISEKSEIFDDQFSVERPDGSNFTLKIRSTKLEDSAMYFCASRRERNTGELFFGEGSRLTVL.

The chain links TRBV9 to TRBJ2-7; a possible D gene is TRBD1 (6 bases). The CDR3 loop spans 15 amino acids. Trimming shortened V by 3 bases and J by 2 bases, and 15 bases separated the two germline ends. Germline V gene lookup returns CDR1 SGDLS and CDR2 YYNGEE. The CDR3 sequence: CASSAQQGPTYEQYF. The CDR3 DNA sequence: TGTGCCAGCAGCGCCCAACAGGGACCAACCTACGAGCAGTACTTC.